This T cell receptor beta chain stems from a study of T cells in Graves' hyperthyroidism and ophthalmopathy. At least ten counts were recorded for this clonotype. The antigen remains unidentified. Absent ophthalmopathy progression within 18 months defined stable Graves' hyperthyroidism. The study left out patients who had uncontrolled infection, other autoimmune disease, pregnancy or lactation. Every diagnosis used clinical symptoms, serum thyroxine and TRAb, thyroid ultrasound and orbital computed tomography. From RNA transcripts, TCR beta CDR3 regions were amplified. TCR CDR3 underwent first-round RT-PCR with the HTBI primer set. In TCRdb, the multiplex PCR reads were re-called with MiXCR into one record per CDR3 protein. This table has under 700,000 distinct CDR3 sequences, just over 45% appearing once. Germline V gene lookup returns CDR1 SNHLY and CDR2 FYNNEI. This CDR3 is 13 amino acids long. V dropped 6 bases and J dropped 3 bases, with 11 bases sitting between them.

Study-wide results and limits: In the blood, most expanded thyroid clonotypes above 0.001 appeared as well.

The chain recombines TRBV2 with TRBJ1-2; unclear D gene. This sequence originates from a woman aged 18-29 years with Graves' hyperthyroidism. Sequenced: peripheral blood or thyroid tissue (not recorded which). The CDR3 DNA reads TGTGCCAGCAGGGGCCGAGGGTACTATGGCTACACCTTC. It specifies CASRGRGYYGYTF.